These T cell receptor beta chains were read from a single sample in a study of T-cell reconstitution after alpha-beta-depleted transplantation in children. Each CDR3 protein is one row after TCRdb ran MiXCR on the PCR reads. The profile shows over 550,000 distinct CDR3 sequences, roughly 10% of them singletons. This specimen was PBMCs from the stem cell graft donor, taken from the stem cell graft. Every receptor here comes from a human donor who donated a stem cell graft to a child with acute myeloid leukemia. Each CDR3 is given with its conserved first and last residue.

j_gene: TRBJ2-2
v_gene: TRBV4-3
CDR3aa: CASSQDQAGVHTGELFF

j_gene: TRBJ2-7
v_gene: TRBV28
CDR3aa: CASSSLDRSLEQYF

j_gene: TRBJ2-1
v_gene: TRBV7-2
CDR3aa: CASSLEDNSYNEQFF

j_gene: TRBJ1-1
v_gene: TRBV28
CDR3aa: CASKVPGNTEAFF

j_gene: TRBJ2-2
v_gene: TRBV20-1
CDR3aa: CSSQSGHSGELFF

j_gene: TRBJ2-1
v_gene: TRBV3-1
CDR3aa: CASSPGGIHEQFF

j_gene: TRBJ2-1
v_gene: TRBV7-3
CDR3aa: CASSLAGADYNEQFF

j_gene: TRBJ2-7
v_gene: TRBV10-3
CDR3aa: CAISDLRLAGDYEQYF

j_gene: TRBJ2-1
v_gene: TRBV7-6
CDR3aa: CASSLPGQGAYNEQFF

j_gene: TRBJ2-3
v_gene: TRBV6-5
CDR3aa: CASSLAGSTLGSDTQYF

j_gene: TRBJ2-5
v_gene: TRBV6-5
CDR3aa: CASSYSGRNQETQYF

j_gene: TRBJ1-2
v_gene: TRBV29-1
CDR3aa: CSVELNYGYTF

j_gene: TRBJ2-2
v_gene: TRBV12-3/TRBV12-4
CDR3aa: CASSFEGPNTGELFF

j_gene: TRBJ2-1
v_gene: TRBV6-4
CDR3aa: CASSDYRGKGAGKKDEQFF

j_gene: TRBJ2-5
v_gene: TRBV12-3/TRBV12-4
CDR3aa: CASSGALAGKETQYF

j_gene: TRBJ2-2
v_gene: TRBV7-2
CDR3aa: CASSPSAKNTGELFF

j_gene: TRBJ2-7
v_gene: TRBV28
CDR3aa: CASSFFSLRTSGESSYEQYF

j_gene: TRBJ2-2
v_gene: TRBV6-1
CDR3aa: CASSHGGQRNTGELFF

j_gene: TRBJ1-1
v_gene: TRBV7-9
CDR3aa: CASSTPGESNTEAFF

j_gene: TRBJ2-1
v_gene: TRBV29-1
CDR3aa: CSVETGWQYNEQFF

j_gene: TRBJ2-7
v_gene: TRBV2
CDR3aa: CASRGPRREQYF

j_gene: TRBJ1-1
v_gene: TRBV7-2
CDR3aa: CASSVADLNTEAFF

j_gene: TRBJ2-7
v_gene: TRBV10-3
CDR3aa: CAISDNSGRPGVRPYEQYF

j_gene: TRBJ1-1
v_gene: TRBV11-2
CDR3aa: CASSYSKVEAFF

j_gene: TRBJ2-7
v_gene: TRBV29-1
CDR3aa: CSVEAGTGNEQYF

j_gene: TRBJ2-2
v_gene: TRBV5-6
CDR3aa: CASSLAVGGANTGELFF

j_gene: TRBJ1-5
v_gene: TRBV27
CDR3aa: CASSLAGVVGRRSQPQHF

j_gene: TRBJ2-7
v_gene: TRBV20-1
CDR3aa: CSARDVTSGRISREQYF

j_gene: TRBJ2-3
v_gene: TRBV20-1
CDR3aa: CSGLDSTDTQYF

j_gene: TRBJ1-5
v_gene: TRBV4-2
CDR3aa: CASSQAKDQPQHF

j_gene: TRBJ2-7
v_gene: TRBV5-1
CDR3aa: CASFPTPRTVPYEQYF

j_gene: TRBJ2-2
v_gene: TRBV11-3
CDR3aa: CASSRRGAGELFF

j_gene: TRBJ1-5
v_gene: TRBV20-1
CDR3aa: CSARTRGYSNQPQHF

j_gene: TRBJ1-1
v_gene: TRBV6-4
CDR3aa: CASRVQGGNTEAFF

j_gene: TRBJ2-7
v_gene: TRBV28
CDR3aa: CASSLYGRALWEQYF

j_gene: TRBJ2-7
v_gene: TRBV4-2
CDR3aa: CASSHEPGQSYEQYF

j_gene: TRBJ2-7
v_gene: TRBV6-1
CDR3aa: CASSRSDKGSYEQYF

j_gene: TRBJ1-3
v_gene: TRBV12-3/TRBV12-4
CDR3aa: CASSLGQHSGNTIYF

j_gene: TRBJ2-5
v_gene: TRBV9
CDR3aa: CASSVRGVGQETQYF

j_gene: TRBJ1-5
v_gene: TRBV20-1
CDR3aa: CSASRGVDQPQHF

j_gene: TRBJ2-7
v_gene: TRBV20-1
CDR3aa: CSAGEGRAEQYF

j_gene: TRBJ2-1
v_gene: TRBV29-1
CDR3aa: CSVEDPGLAGAREQFF

j_gene: TRBJ2-1
v_gene: TRBV27
CDR3aa: CASGGLAGGSNEQFF

j_gene: TRBJ2-3
v_gene: TRBV6-2/TRBV6-3
CDR3aa: CASSYPAGQGVYTDTQYF

j_gene: TRBJ2-1
v_gene: TRBV5-1
CDR3aa: CASTSIAGMNNEQFF

j_gene: TRBJ2-2
v_gene: TRBV4-3
CDR3aa: CASRLGQGNTGELFF

j_gene: TRBJ2-3
v_gene: TRBV29-1
CDR3aa: CSVSGGSTDTQYF

j_gene: TRBJ1-5
v_gene: TRBV28
CDR3aa: CASRVQGGNQPQHF

j_gene: TRBJ2-2
v_gene: TRBV7-9
CDR3aa: CASSSGQGNGELFF

j_gene: TRBJ2-1
v_gene: TRBV9
CDR3aa: CASSPTGIEWIGNEQFF

j_gene: TRBJ2-1
v_gene: TRBV28
CDR3aa: CASSLARGPSYNEQFF

j_gene: TRBJ2-3
v_gene: TRBV4-3
CDR3aa: CASSQDGGSTDTQYF

j_gene: TRBJ2-3
v_gene: TRBV29-1
CDR3aa: CSVESAGTGLSTDTQYF

j_gene: TRBJ2-7
v_gene: TRBV20-1
CDR3aa: CSAQGAVGLYEQYF

j_gene: TRBJ2-5
v_gene: TRBV20-1
CDR3aa: CSASDRGLLETQYF

j_gene: TRBJ1-2
v_gene: TRBV14
CDR3aa: CASSQDLQAAYGYTF

j_gene: TRBJ2-7
v_gene: TRBV7-9
CDR3aa: CASSLVGTGPNYEQYF